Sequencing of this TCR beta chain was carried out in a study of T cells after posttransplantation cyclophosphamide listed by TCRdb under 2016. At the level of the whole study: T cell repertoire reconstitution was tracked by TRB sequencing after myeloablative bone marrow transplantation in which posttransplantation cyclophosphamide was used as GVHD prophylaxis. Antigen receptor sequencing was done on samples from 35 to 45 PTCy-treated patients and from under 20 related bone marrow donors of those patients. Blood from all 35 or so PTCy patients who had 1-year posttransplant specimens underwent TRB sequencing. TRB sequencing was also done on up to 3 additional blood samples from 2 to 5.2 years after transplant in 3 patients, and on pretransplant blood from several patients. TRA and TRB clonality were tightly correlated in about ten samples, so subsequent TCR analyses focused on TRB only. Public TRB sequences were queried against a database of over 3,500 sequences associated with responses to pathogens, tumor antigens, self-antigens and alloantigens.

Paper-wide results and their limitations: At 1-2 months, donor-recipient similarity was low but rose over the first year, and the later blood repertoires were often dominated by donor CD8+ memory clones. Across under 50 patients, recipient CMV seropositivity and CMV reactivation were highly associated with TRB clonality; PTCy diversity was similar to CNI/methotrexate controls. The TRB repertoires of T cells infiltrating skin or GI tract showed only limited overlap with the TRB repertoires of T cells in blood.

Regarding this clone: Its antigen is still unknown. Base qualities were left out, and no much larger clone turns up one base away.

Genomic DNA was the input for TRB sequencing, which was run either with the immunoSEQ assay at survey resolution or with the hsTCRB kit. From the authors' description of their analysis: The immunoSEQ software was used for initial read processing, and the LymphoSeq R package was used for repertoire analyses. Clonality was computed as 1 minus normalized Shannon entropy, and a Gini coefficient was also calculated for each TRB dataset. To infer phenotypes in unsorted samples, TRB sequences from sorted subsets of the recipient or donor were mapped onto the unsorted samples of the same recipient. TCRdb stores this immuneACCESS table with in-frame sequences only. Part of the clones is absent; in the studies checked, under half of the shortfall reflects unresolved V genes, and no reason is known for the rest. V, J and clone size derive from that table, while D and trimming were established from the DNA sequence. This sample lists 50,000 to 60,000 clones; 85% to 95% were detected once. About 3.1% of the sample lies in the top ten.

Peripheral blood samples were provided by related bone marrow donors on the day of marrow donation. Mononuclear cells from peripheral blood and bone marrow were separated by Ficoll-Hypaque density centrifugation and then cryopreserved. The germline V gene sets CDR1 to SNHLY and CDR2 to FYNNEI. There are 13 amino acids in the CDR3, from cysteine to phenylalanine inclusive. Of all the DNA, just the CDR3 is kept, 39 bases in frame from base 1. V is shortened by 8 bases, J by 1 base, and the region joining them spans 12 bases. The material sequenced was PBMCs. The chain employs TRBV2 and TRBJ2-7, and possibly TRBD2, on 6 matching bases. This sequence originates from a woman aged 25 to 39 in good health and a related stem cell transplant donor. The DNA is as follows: TGTGCCAGCGATGTGGAGGGGTCCTACGAGCAGTACTTC. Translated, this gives CASDVEGSYEQYF. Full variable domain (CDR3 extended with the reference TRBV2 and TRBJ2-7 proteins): EPEVTQTPSHQVTQMGQEVILRCVPISNHLYFYWYRQILGQKVEFLVSFYNNEISEKSEIFDDQFSVERPDGSNFTLKIRSTKLEDSAMYFCASDVEGSYEQYFGPGTRLTVT.